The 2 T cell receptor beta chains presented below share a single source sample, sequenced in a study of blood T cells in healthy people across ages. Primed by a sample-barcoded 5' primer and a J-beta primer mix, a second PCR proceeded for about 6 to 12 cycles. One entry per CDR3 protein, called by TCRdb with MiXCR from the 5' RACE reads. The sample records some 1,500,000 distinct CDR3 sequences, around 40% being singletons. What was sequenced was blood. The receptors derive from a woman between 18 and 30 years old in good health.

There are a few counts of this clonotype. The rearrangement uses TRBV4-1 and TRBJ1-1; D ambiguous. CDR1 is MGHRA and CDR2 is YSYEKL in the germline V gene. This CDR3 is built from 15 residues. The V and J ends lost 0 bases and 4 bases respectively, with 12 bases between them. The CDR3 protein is CASSQDGSAVTEAFF. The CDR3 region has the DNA TGCGCCAGCAGCCAAGATGGGTCAGCAGTCACTGAAGCTTTCTTT.

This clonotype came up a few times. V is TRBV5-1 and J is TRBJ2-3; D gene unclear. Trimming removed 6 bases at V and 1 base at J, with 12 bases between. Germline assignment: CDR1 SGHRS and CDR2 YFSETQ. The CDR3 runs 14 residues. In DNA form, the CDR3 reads TGCGCCAGCAACTCAATCACCGGCACAGATACGCAGTATTTT. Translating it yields CASNSITGTDTQYF.